Included here is one T cell receptor beta chain sequence, with context. This record belongs to a study of T cell changes during pregnancy in multiple sclerosis. Repertoires were generated with immunoSEQ multiplex PCR, while TCRdb's copy carries only in-frame clones and drops some. The table shows about 75,000 clones, with 80% to 95% occurring only once. V shed 8 bases and J shed 4 bases, with 6 bases lying between them. Per the germline V gene, CDR1 is MNHEY and CDR2 is SVGAGI. The CDR3 extends over 11 amino acids. The TCR sequence derives from a female donor with multiple sclerosis, enrolled in a pregnancy study. The sample was CD4+ T cells from peripheral blood mononuclear cells, taken before pregnancy. This chain uses TRBV6-5 with TRBJ2-1; D call uncertain. This CDR3 is CASREYNEQFF. The CDR3 bases are TGTGCCAGCCGCGAGTACAATGAGCAGTTCTTC.